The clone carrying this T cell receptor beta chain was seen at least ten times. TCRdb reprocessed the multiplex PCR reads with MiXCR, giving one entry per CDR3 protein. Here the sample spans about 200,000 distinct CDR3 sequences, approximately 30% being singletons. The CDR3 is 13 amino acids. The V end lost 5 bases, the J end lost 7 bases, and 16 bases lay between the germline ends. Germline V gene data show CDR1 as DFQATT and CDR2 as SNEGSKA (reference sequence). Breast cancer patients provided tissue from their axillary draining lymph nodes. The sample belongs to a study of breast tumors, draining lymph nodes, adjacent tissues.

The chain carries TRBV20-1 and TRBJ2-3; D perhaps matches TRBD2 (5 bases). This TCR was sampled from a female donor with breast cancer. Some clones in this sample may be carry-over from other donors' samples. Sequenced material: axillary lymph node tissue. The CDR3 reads CSADTNRDYTQYF. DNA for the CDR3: TGCAGTGCTGATACAAACCGGGATTATACGCAGTATTTT.